This TCR beta chain was recovered during a study of blood T cell repertoires in COVID-19 (dated by TCRdb to between 2020 and 2021). Context from the whole study: Collaborator samples came from the United States, Italy and Spain and covered acute and convalescent phases of COVID-19. The prospective study material was composed of cDNA or gDNA derived from T cells, B-cell-depleted T cells, or PBMCs. Deeply sampled blood TCRbeta repertoires from subjects exposed to, actively infected with, or recovered from COVID-19 were included in the dataset. The repertoires were made available in a free public database intended to serve as a resource for research on the immune response to SARS-CoV-2. Samples were obtained from the ongoing ImmuneRACE study (first 160 participants) and from approximately 1,200 subjects provided by 6 global collaborators. A de-identified subject ID, COVID-19 status, age in years and sex were almost always included in the sample metadata. HLA class I and class II types, where available, came from metadata supplied by the sample provider rather than from assay-based typing. The full study reports these points: Clinical and demographic metadata were provided uncurated, with the amount varying by source and participant.

In regard to this clone: The clone's antigen remains unknown. No quality values exist for individual bases; no much larger clone is one base distant.

The collaborating institutions used their own protocols to collect whole blood in K2EDTA tubes. For TCRbeta analysis, collaborator samples were shipped as frozen whole blood, as isolated PBMCs, or as DNA extracted from either sample type. TCRbeta CDR3 regions were amplified from genomic DNA by means of the immunoSEQ Assay, a bias-controlled multiplex PCR. The source study handled its data this way. The number of nucleated cells in each sample was estimated by amplification of reference gene primers within the assay. To quantify the absolute abundance of each unique TCRbeta CDR3 rearrangement, sequence reads were collapsed and filtered. For each sample, productive Simpson clonality was calculated as the square root of Simpson's diversity index across productive rearrangements. TCRdb limited this immuneACCESS table to in-frame rearrangements with V and J called. A share of clones is missing; checked studies link under half to unresolved V genes, and the rest is unexplained. That table supplies the V and J calls and clone size; D and trimming were determined from the DNA. The sample data list under 35,000 clones, and 85% to 90% of these were observed just once. The ten largest make up approximately 13% of the sample.

V and J are truncated by 3 bases and 0 bases respectively, leaving an intervening sequence of 20 bases. The germline V gene (reference sequence) specifies DFQATT as CDR1 and SNEGSKA as CDR2. The CDR3 contains 17 residues, cysteine and phenylalanine counted. Just the 51-base CDR3 DNA is kept, in frame starting at base 1. Sequencing used peripheral blood. This TCR came from a man between 65 and 80 years old with active COVID-19. The sequence joins TRBV20-1 to TRBJ1-2, with a weak D call of TRBD1 (6 bases match). The CDR3 loop reads CSASGPGQGPSNYGYTF. The DNA sequence is given as TGCAGTGCTAGTGGACCGGGCCAGGGGCCCTCTAACTATGGCTACACCTTC.